This T cell receptor beta chain was obtained from a study of shared clonotypes between healthy human individuals. Study as a whole: Those who served as donors were a couple of women and a few men between the ages of 18 and 49.

The germline CDR1 and CDR2 sequences are SGDLS and YYNGEE. CDR3 length equals 18 residues. Trimming cost V 0 bases and J 0 bases, with 18 bases left between them. Using immunoSEQ multiplex PCR, the repertoire was profiled, and TCRdb retains in-frame clones only, with some absent. This table has millions of clones, approximately 95% appearing once. CD45RO-negative CD8 cells positively selected for CCR7 made up the naive population, which excluded terminally differentiated effector memory CD45RA+ cells. The V gene is TRBV9, the J gene TRBJ1-1; D is uncertain. What was sequenced was naive CD8+ T cells sorted from blood. The receptor comes from a man between 18 and 29 years old in good health. This CDR3 is CASSVDGGSSLLNTEAFF. DNA for the CDR3: TGTGCCAGCAGCGTAGATGGAGGAAGTAGCCTTTTGAACACTGAAGCTTTCTTT.